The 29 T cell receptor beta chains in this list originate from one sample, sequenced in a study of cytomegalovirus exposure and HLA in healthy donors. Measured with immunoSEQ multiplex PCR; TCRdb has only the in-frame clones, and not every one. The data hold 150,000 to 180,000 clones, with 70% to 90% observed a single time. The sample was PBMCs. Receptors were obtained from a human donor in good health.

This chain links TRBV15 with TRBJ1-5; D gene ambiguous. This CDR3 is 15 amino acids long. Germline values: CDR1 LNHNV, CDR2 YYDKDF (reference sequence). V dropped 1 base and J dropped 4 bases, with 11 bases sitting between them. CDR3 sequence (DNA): TGTGCCACCAGCAGAGTAGTACGGGTTAATCAGCCCCAGCATTTT. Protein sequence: CATSRVVRVNQPQHF.

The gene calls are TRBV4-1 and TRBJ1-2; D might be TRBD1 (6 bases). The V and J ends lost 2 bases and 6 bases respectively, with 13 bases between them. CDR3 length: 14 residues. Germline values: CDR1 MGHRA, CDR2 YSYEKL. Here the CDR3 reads CASSQYTAGDGYTF. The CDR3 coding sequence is TGCGCCAGCAGCCAATACACGGCAGGGGATGGCTACACCTTC.

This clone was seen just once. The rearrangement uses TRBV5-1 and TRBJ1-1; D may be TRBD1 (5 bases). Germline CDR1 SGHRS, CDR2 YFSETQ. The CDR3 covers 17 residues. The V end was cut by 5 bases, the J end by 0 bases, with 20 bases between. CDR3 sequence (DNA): TGCGCCAGCAGACCTTCGGCGAGCAGGGCACTGAACACTGAAGCTTTCTTT. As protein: CASRPSASRALNTEAFF. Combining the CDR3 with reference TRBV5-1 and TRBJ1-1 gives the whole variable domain KAGVTQTPRYLIKTRGQQVTLSCSPISGHRSVSWYQQTPGQGLQFLFEYFSETQRNKGNFPGRFSGRQFSNSRSEMNVSTLELGDSALYLCASRPSASRALNTEAFFGQGTRLTVV.

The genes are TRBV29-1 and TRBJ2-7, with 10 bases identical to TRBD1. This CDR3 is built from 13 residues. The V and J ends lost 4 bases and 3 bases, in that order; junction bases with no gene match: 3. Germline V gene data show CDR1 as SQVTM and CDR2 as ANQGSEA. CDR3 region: CSVARDRGYEQYF. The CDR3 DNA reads TGCAGCGTTGCAAGGGACAGGGGCTACGAGCAGTACTTC.

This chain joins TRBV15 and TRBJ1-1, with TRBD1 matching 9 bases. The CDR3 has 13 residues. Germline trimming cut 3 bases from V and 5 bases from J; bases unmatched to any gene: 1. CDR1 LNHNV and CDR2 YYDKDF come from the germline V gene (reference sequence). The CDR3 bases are TGTGCCACCAGCAGGGGACAGGGAACTGAAGCTTTCTTT. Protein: CATSRGQGTEAFF.

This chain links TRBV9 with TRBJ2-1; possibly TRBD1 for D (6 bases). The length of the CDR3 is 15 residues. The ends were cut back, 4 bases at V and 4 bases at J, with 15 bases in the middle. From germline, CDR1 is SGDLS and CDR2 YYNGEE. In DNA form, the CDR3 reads TGTGCCAGCAGCAACATAGCAGACAGGTACAATGAGCAGTTCTTC. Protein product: CASSNIADRYNEQFF.

The CDR3 reads CASSVDRDYGYTF. For the CDR3, the DNA is TGTGCCAGCAGCGTAGACAGGGACTATGGCTACACCTTC. V gene TRBV28 combines with J gene TRBJ1-2; 7 bases are a match to TRBD1. CDR3 length: 13 residues. The ends lost 6 bases at V and 3 bases at J; junction bases unmatched: 4. The V gene's germline CDR1 is MDHEN and CDR2 SYDVKM.

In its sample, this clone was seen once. CDR3 DNA: TGTGCCAGCAGCTTTGACAGGGGGCAAGGCTACACCTTC. Translating it yields CASSFDRGQGYTF. V is TRBV5-4 and J is TRBJ1-2, with 10 bases lining up with TRBD1. The length of the CDR3 is 13 residues. The ends lost 2 bases at V and 8 bases at J; junction bases unmatched: 3. Germline CDR1 is SGHNT and CDR2 is YYREEE (reference sequence). Using reference TRBV5-4 and TRBJ1-2 for the parts outside the CDR3, the full variable domain is ETGVTQSPTHLIKTRGQQVTLRCSSQSGHNTVSWYQQALGQGPQFIFQYYREEENGRGNFPPRFSGLQFPNYSSELNVNALELDDSALYLCASSFDRGQGYTFGSGTRLTVV.

CDR3 coding DNA: TGCGCCAGCCGGAATCAGGGGACCTACGAGCAGTACTTC. Protein sequence: CASRNQGTYEQYF. The chain uses TRBV5-1 and TRBJ2-7; perhaps TRBD1 as D (6 bases). Germline values: CDR1 SGHRS, CDR2 YFSETQ. V was trimmed by 7 bases and J by 2 bases, leaving 13 bases between them. This CDR3 has 13 residues.

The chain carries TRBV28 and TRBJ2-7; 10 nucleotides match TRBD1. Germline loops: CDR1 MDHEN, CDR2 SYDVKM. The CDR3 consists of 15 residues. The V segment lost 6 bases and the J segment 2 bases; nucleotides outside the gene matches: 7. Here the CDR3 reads CASSLFGTGAYEQYF. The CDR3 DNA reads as TGTGCCAGCAGCCTATTCGGGACAGGGGCCTACGAGCAGTACTTC.

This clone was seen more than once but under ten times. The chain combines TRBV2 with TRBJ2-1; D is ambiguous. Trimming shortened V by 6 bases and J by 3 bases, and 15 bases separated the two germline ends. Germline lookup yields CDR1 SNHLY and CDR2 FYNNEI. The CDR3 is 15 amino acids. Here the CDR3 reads CASRSLPNSYNEQFF. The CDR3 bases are TGTGCCAGCAGGTCCCTCCCAAACAGCTACAATGAGCAGTTCTTC.

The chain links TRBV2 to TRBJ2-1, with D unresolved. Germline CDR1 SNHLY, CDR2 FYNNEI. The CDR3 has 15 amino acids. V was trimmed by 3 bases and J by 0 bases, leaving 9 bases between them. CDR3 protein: CASSDLGLSYNEQFF. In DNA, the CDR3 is TGTGCCAGCAGTGACTTGGGCCTCTCCTACAATGAGCAGTTCTTC.

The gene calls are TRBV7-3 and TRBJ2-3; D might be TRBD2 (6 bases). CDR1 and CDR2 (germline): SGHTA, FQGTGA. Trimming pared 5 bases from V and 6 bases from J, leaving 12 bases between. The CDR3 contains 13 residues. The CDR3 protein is CASSAGLGDTQYF. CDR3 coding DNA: TGTGCCAGCAGCGCGGGACTCGGGGATACGCAGTATTTT.

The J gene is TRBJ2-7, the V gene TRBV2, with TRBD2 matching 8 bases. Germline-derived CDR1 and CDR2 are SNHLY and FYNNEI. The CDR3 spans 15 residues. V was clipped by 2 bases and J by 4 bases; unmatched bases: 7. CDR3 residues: CASSETWTSSYEQYF. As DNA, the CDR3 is TGTGCCAGCAGTGAAACCTGGACTAGCTCGTACGAGCAGTACTTC.

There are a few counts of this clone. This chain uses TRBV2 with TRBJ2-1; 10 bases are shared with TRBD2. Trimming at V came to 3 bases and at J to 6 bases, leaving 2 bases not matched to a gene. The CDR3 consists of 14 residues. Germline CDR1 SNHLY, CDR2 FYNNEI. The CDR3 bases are TGTGCCAGCAGTGACTGGACTAGCGGCAATGAGCAGTTCTTC. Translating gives CASSDWTSGNEQFF.

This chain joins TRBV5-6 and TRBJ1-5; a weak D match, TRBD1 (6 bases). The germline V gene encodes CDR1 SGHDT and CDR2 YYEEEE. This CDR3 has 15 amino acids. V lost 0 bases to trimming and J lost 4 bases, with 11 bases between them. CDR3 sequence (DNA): TGTGCCAGCAGCTTGGGCAGGGGAAGTAATCAGCCCCAGCATTTT. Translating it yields CASSLGRGSNQPQHF.

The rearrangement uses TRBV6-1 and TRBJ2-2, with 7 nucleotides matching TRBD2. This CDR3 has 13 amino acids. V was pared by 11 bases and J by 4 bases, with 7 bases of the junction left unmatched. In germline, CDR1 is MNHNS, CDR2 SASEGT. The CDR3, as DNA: TGTGCCCCTTGGACGGGGGGCACCGGGGAGCTGTTTTTT. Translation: CAPWTGGTGELFF.

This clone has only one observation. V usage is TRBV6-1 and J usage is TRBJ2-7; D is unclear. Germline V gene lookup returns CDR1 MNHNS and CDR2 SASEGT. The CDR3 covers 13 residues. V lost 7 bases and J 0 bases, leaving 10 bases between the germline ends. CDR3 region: CASTLESSYEQYF. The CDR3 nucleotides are TGTGCCAGCACCCTAGAAAGCTCCTACGAGCAGTACTTC.

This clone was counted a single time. Here the CDR3 DNA reads TGTGCCAGCAGCTTAGGCCGGGACAGAGCCTCCTATGGCTACACCTTC. Protein sequence: CASSLGRDRASYGYTF. The chain joins TRBV7-8 to TRBJ1-2; 7 bases are shared with TRBD1. There are 16 residues in the CDR3. V shed 1 base, J shed 4 bases, and the junction held 9 bases outside the gene matches. Germline loops: CDR1 SGHVS, CDR2 FQNEAQ.

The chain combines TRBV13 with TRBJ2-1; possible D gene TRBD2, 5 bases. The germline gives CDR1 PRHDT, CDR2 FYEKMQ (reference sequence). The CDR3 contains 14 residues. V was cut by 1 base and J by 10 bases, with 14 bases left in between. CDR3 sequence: CASSLAPDSNEQFF. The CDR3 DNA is TGTGCCAGCAGCTTAGCCCCGGACTCTAACGAGCAGTTCTTC.

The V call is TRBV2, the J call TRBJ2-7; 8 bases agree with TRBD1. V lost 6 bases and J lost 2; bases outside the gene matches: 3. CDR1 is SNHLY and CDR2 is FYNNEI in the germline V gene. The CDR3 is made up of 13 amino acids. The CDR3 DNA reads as TGTGCCAGCAGCCAGGGGGCTCCCTACGAGCAGTACTTC. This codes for CASSQGAPYEQYF. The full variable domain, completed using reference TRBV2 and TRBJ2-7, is EPEVTQTPSHQVTQMGQEVILRCVPISNHLYFYWYRQILGQKVEFLVSFYNNEISEKSEIFDDQFSVERPDGSNFTLKIRSTKLEDSAMYFCASSQGAPYEQYFGPGTRLTVT.

CDR3 loop: CAWGDRADGYTF. The CDR3, as DNA: TGTGCCTGGGGGGACAGGGCTGATGGCTACACCTTC. The chain links TRBV30 to TRBJ1-2, with TRBD1 matching 9 bases. This CDR3 contains 12 residues. Germline V gives CDR1 GTSNPN, CDR2 SVGIG (reference sequence). V gave up 5 bases and J gave up 6 bases; unmatched junction bases: 4. Combining the CDR3 with reference TRBV30 and TRBJ1-2 gives the whole variable domain SQTIHQWPATLVQPVGSPLSLECTVEGTSNPNLYWYRQAAGRGLQLLFYSVGIGQISSEVPQNLSASRPQDRQFILSSKKLLLSDSGFYLCAWGDRADGYTFGSGTRLTVV.

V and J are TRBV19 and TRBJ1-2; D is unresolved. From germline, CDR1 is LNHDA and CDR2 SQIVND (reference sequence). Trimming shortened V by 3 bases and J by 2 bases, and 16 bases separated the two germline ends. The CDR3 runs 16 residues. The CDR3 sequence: CASSIPMDSRNYGYTF. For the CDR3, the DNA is TGTGCCAGTAGTATTCCCATGGACTCCAGGAACTATGGCTACACCTTC.

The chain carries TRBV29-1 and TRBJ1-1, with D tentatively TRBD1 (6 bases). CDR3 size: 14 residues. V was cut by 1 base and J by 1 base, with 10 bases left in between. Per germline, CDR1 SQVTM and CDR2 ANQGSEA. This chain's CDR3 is CSVEVQGSNTEAFF. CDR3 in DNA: TGCAGCGTTGAAGTGCAGGGGTCGAACACTGAAGCTTTCTTT. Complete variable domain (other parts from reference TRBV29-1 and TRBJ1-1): SAVISQKPSRDICQRGTSLTIQCQVDSQVTMMFWYRQQPGQSLTLIATANQGSEATYESGFVIDKFPISRPNLTFSTLTVSNMSPEDSSIYLCSVEVQGSNTEAFFGQGTRLTVV.

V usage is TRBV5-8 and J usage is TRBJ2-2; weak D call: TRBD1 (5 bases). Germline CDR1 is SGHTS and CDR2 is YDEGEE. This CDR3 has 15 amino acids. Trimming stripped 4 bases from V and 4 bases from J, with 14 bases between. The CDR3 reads CASSPGQGFTGELFF. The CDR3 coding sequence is TGTGCCAGCAGCCCCGGGCAGGGTTTCACCGGGGAGCTGTTTTTT.

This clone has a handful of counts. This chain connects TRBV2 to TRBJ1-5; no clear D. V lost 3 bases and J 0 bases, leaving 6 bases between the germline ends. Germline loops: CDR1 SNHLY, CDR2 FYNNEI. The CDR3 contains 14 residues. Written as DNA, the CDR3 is TGTGCCAGCAGTGACAGACATAGCAATCAGCCCCAGCATTTT. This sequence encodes CASSDRHSNQPQHF.

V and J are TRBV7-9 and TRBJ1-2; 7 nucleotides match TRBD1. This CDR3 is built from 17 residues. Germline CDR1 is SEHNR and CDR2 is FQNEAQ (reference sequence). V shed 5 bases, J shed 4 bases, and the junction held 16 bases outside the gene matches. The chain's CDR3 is CASSPLGQLVVPYGYTF. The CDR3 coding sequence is TGTGCCAGCAGCCCGCTGGGACAGTTAGTCGTTCCCTATGGCTACACCTTC.

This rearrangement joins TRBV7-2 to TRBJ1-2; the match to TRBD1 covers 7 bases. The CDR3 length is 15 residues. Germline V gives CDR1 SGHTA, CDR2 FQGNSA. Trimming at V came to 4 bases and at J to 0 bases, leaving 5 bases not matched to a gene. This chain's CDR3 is CASSSPGQPNYGYTF. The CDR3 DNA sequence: TGTGCCAGCAGCTCGCCGGGACAGCCTAACTATGGCTACACCTTC. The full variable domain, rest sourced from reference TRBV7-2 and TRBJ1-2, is GAGVSQSPSNKVTEKGKDVELRCDPISGHTALYWYRQSLGQGLEFLIYFQGNSAPDKSGLPSDRFSAERTGGSVSTLTIQRTQQEDSAVYLCASSSPGQPNYGYTFGSGTRLTVV.

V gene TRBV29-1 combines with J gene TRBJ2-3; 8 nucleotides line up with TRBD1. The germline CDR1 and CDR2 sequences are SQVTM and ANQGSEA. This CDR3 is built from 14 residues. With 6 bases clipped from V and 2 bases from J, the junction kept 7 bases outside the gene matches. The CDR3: CSVPTGENTDTQYF. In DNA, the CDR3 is TGCAGCGTACCGACAGGGGAAAACACAGATACGCAGTATTTT.